These 13 T cell receptor beta chains originate from one sample sequenced in a study of Ad26.COV2.S vaccination and SARS-CoV-2 variants. Treatment meaning: over 15 received Ad26.COV2.S at low or high dose, single or two shots; 5 received placebo; per-sample allocation not given. Collection of samples fell on day 63 after the first vaccine or placebo injection. The method was immunoSEQ multiplex PCR; TCRdb's version includes in-frame clones alone and lacks a portion of them. This sample has around 340,000 clones, with around 89% found just once. The sequencing here drew on peripheral blood, taken in a trial of Ad26.COV2.S vaccine versus placebo. The receptors come from a person aged 18-60 years who received the Ad26.COV2.S COVID-19 vaccine or a placebo.

V is TRBV9 and J is TRBJ2-6, with 9 bases fitting TRBD1. V shed 4 bases, J shed 0 bases, and the junction held 14 bases outside the gene matches. CDR3 length equals 20 residues. Per the germline V gene, CDR1 is SGDLS and CDR2 is YYNGEE. For the CDR3, the DNA is TGTGCCAGCAGCACCCCGATAGGGGGACAGGGAAACTCTGGGGCCAACGTCCTGACTTTC. Translated: CASSTPIGGQGNSGANVLTF.

The chain couples TRBV7-6 to TRBJ2-7; TRBD1 or TRBD2 may be the D gene (6 bases each). V lost 0 bases to trimming and J lost 7 bases, with 13 bases between them. CDR3 length: 14 amino acids. Germline CDR1 SGHVS, CDR2 FNYEAQ. The CDR3 region has the DNA TGTGCCAGCAGCTTAGCGCTAGGGGGGATTGAGCAGTACTTC. It specifies CASSLALGGIEQYF.

The rearrangement joins TRBV4-3 to TRBJ1-2; maybe TRBD1 (5 bases). CDR1 and CDR2 from the germline V gene are LGHNA and YSLEER. CDR3 size: 17 residues. Trimming pared 3 bases from V and 0 bases from J, leaving 17 bases between. The CDR3 nucleotides are TGCGCCAGCAGCCAGACGACAGCGCGAATAACTAACTATGGCTACACCTTC. This translates into CASSQTTARITNYGYTF.

V and J are TRBV3-1 (or the pseudogene TRBV3-2) and TRBJ1-1, with 7 bases aligning to TRBD1. This CDR3 has 12 residues. V was pared by 4 bases and J by 6 bases, with 2 bases of the junction left unmatched. Germline CDR1 and CDR2: LGHDT and YNNKEL (reference sequence). The CDR3 coding sequence is TGTGCCAGCAGCCTCAGGGGGGCTGAAGCTTTCTTT. This gives the protein CASSLRGAEAFF.

The chain couples TRBV6-5 to TRBJ1-4, with 7 bases lining up with TRBD1. Trimming took 10 bases from V and 3 from J; bases not matched to a gene: 5. Germline V gene lookup returns CDR1 MNHEY and CDR2 SVGAGI. The CDR3 extends over 13 amino acids. CDR3: CATTRGANEKLFF. Here the CDR3 DNA reads TGTGCCACCACCAGGGGGGCTAATGAAAAACTGTTTTTT.

Comments on this clone: Other DNA variants within this sample encode the same CDR3. The chain combines TRBV9 with TRBJ1-2; no clear D gene. CDR1 and CDR2 (germline): SGDLS, YYNGEE. The CDR3 runs 13 residues. The V gene lost 2 bases and the J gene lost 0 bases, with 5 bases spanning the gap. The CDR3 reads CASSVGTNYGYTF. The CDR3 coding sequence is TGTGCCAGCAGCGTCGGTACTAACTATGGCTACACCTTC.

This chain joins TRBV7-2 and TRBJ2-3, with 7 bases aligning to TRBD2. Trimming cost V 3 bases and J 0 bases; bases outside gene matches: 6. CDR1 and CDR2 from the germline V gene are SGHTA and FQGNSA. The CDR3 covers 16 residues. CDR3 DNA sequence: TGTGCCAGCAGCTTGCAATGGGAGGGGAGCACAGATACGCAGTATTTT. It specifies CASSLQWEGSTDTQYF.

CDR3 nucleotide sequence: TGTGCCAGCAGTCAAAGGGACGGCCTGGACACCGGGGAGCTGTTTTTT. It codes for CASSQRDGLDTGELFF. The chain carries TRBV6-2 or TRBV6-3 and TRBJ2-2, with D perhaps assigned TRBD1 or TRBD2 (5 bases each). Germline loops: CDR1 MNHEY, CDR2 SVGEGT. The V gene lost 5 bases and the J gene lost 3 bases, with 16 bases spanning the gap. The CDR3 spans 16 residues.

The V and J genes are TRBV29-1 and TRBJ2-1, with TRBD2 matching 16 bases. V was clipped by 4 bases and J by 4 bases; unmatched bases: 7. Germline lookup yields CDR1 SQVTM and CDR2 ANQGSEA. This CDR3 has 17 residues. CDR3 residues: CSVAGTSGRARYNEQFF. Written as DNA, the CDR3 is TGCAGCGTTGCCGGGACTAGCGGGAGGGCCCGGTACAATGAGCAGTTCTTC.

The gene calls are TRBV5-1 and TRBJ1-5; no definite D call. V lost 0 bases, J lost 10 bases, and 11 bases lay in between. Germline V gives CDR1 SGHRS, CDR2 YFSETQ. This CDR3 is 13 amino acids long. The CDR3 DNA follows: TGCGCCAGCAGCTTGGGGGAGGGAGGTCCCCAGCATTTT. The encoded protein is CASSLGEGGPQHF.

This chain connects TRBV2 to TRBJ1-3; TRBD1 aligns across 8 bases. This CDR3 has 15 amino acids. Germline V lookup: CDR1 SNHLY, CDR2 FYNNEI. V was pared by 6 bases and J by 4 bases, with 8 bases of the junction left unmatched. CDR3 nucleotides: TGTGCCAGCAGGAGACAGGGGTCGGACGGAAACACCATATATTTT. It encodes CASRRQGSDGNTIYF.

The chain recombines TRBV3-1 (or the pseudogene TRBV3-2) with TRBJ2-1, with 7 bases identical to TRBD2. V lost 0 bases and J lost 10; bases outside the gene matches: 6. The V gene's germline CDR1 is LGHDT and CDR2 YNNKEL (reference sequence). The CDR3 covers 14 residues. In DNA form, the CDR3 reads TGTGCCAGCAGCCAAGATCTTACCGGGGGGGAGCAGTTCTTC. It translates to CASSQDLTGGEQFF.

V gene TRBV7-9 combines with J gene TRBJ2-1; a possible D gene is TRBD1 (5 bases). The CDR3 consists of 14 residues. The germline CDR1 and CDR2 sequences are SEHNR and FQNEAQ (reference sequence). Trimming took 4 bases from V and 3 from J, leaving 10 bases between them. CDR3 sequence (DNA): TGTGCCAGCAGCTCAACCGACAGCTACAATGAGCAGTTCTTC. Amino acid sequence: CASSSTDSYNEQFF. Full variable domain (outside the CDR3, taken from reference TRBV7-9 and TRBJ2-1): DTGVSQNPRHKITKRGQNVTFRCDPISEHNRLYWYRQTLGQGPEFLTYFQNEAQLEKSRLLSDRFSAERPKGSFSTLEIQRTEQGDSAMYLCASSSTDSYNEQFFGPGTRLTVL.